This T cell receptor beta chain stems from a study of identical twins. The V and J ends lost 3 bases and 4 bases, in that order; junction bases with no gene match: 4. Germline-derived CDR1 and CDR2 are SGHTA and FQGNSA. This CDR3 is built from 14 residues. This clonotype was observed a few times. Through template switching, a universal primer site was introduced, and the cDNA contained unique molecular identifiers. TCRdb redid the calling of the 5' RACE reads with MiXCR, one entry per CDR3 protein. The sample lists 1.5 million to 2 million distinct CDR3 sequences, about 32% occurring once. Only healthy Caucasians were enrolled as donors.

The specimen sequenced was cord blood. This TCR came from a newborn girl in good health. J is TRBJ1-2 and V is TRBV7-2; 8 nucleotides line up with TRBD1. The chain's CDR3 is CASSFQGALYGYTF. Written as DNA, the CDR3 is TGTGCCAGCAGCTTTCAGGGGGCCCTCTATGGCTACACCTTC.